These 15 T cell receptor beta chains originate from one sample sequenced in a study of T cell responses to AZD1222 COVID-19 vaccine. Clones were read by immunoSEQ multiplex PCR, and TCRdb kept only the in-frame ones, dropping some. The repertoire includes about 97,000 clones, 75% to 90% of them detected once, and just under 7.5% sits in the top ten. The sequenced sample was peripheral blood, obtained on day 0 of AZD1222 vaccination. The receptor source for this set is an adult in good health.

This CDR3 reads CAISDGTPTEAFF. In nucleotides, the CDR3 is TGTGCCATCAGTGATGGCACACCGACTGAAGCTTTCTTT. The V call is TRBV10-3, the J call TRBJ1-1, with D unresolved. The CDR3 is 13 residues long. V was clipped by 3 bases and J by 5 bases, with 10 bases between them. Looked up from germline, CDR1 is ENHRY and CDR2 is SYGVKD.

This clone was recorded once. CDR3 loop: CASSWGQGATGELFF. Written as DNA, the CDR3 is TGCGCCAGCAGCTGGGGGCAGGGGGCGACCGGGGAGCTGTTTTTT. This chain links TRBV5-1 with TRBJ2-2, with TRBD1 matching over 8 bases. V gave up 3 bases and J gave up 5 bases; unmatched junction bases: 6. The CDR3 contains 15 residues. Germline V gene data show CDR1 as SGHRS and CDR2 as YFSETQ.

This chain uses TRBV28 with TRBJ2-5; 7 bases fit TRBD2. The CDR3 sequence is 13 residues long. V shed 4 bases and J 4 bases; nucleotides not matched to a gene: 3. Germline CDR1 and CDR2: MDHEN and SYDVKM. The CDR3: CASSWGGGETQYF. Written as DNA, the CDR3 is TGTGCCAGCAGTTGGGGGGGAGGAGAGACCCAGTACTTC.

The chain is built from TRBV6-6 and TRBJ2-7, with D unresolved. The V and J ends lost 6 bases and 4 bases respectively, with 13 bases between them. CDR3 length equals 13 residues. The germline gives CDR1 MNHNY, CDR2 SVGAGI (reference sequence). The CDR3 coding sequence is TGTGCCAGCAGGATTCGGGTCGAGTACGAGCAGTACTTC. It codes for CASRIRVEYEQYF.

The V and J genes are TRBV19 and TRBJ2-5; 8 bases are a match to TRBD2. Germline V gene sequence: CDR1 LNHDA, CDR2 SQIVND (reference sequence). The J segment lost 5 bases and the V segment lost 7 bases, leaving 9 bases of the junction unmatched. CDR3 size: 14 residues. The CDR3: CASKGAGGLETQYF. CDR3 DNA: TGTGCCAGTAAAGGGGCGGGGGGTTTGGAGACCCAGTACTTC.

This chain joins TRBV19 and TRBJ2-1; D not resolved. Trimming removed 2 bases at V and 2 bases at J, with 10 bases between. Germline assignment: CDR1 LNHDA and CDR2 SQIVND (reference sequence). This CDR3 spans 15 amino acids. CDR3 sequence reads: CASSISTNAYNEQFF. For the CDR3, the DNA is TGTGCCAGTAGTATAAGCACAAACGCCTACAATGAGCAGTTCTTC.

The chain links TRBV7-3 to TRBJ2-1; D ambiguous. The CDR3 extends over 14 amino acids. V shed 0 bases and J shed 4 bases, with 7 bases lying between them. Per the germline V gene, CDR1 is SGHTA and CDR2 is FQGTGA. The CDR3 DNA reads as TGTGCCAGCAGCTTAACGGACCCTTACAATGAGCAGTTCTTC. Residues: CASSLTDPYNEQFF.

V and J are TRBV28 and TRBJ1-2; 7 nucleotides align to TRBD1. CDR3 length equals 15 residues. The germline V gene encodes CDR1 MDHEN and CDR2 SYDVKM. Trimming at V came to 3 bases and at J to 10 bases, leaving 14 bases not matched to a gene. CDR3 protein: CASSFRRDSAEAYTF. The CDR3 DNA reads as TGTGCCAGCAGTTTTAGGAGGGACAGCGCGGAAGCCTACACCTTC.

V gene TRBV4-2 combines with J gene TRBJ2-4; 13 bases line up with TRBD2. Trimming removed 10 bases from V and 0 bases from J; junction bases left unmatched: 6. The CDR3 loop spans 16 amino acids. Germline V gene sequence: CDR1 LGHNA, CDR2 YNFKEQ. In DNA, the CDR3 is TGTGCCACTTCGGGACTAGCGGGGTCAGCCAAAAACATTCAGTACTTC. Protein product: CATSGLAGSAKNIQYF.

J is TRBJ2-5 and V is TRBV3-1 (or the pseudogene TRBV3-2); tentative D call: TRBD2 (6 bases). V shed 1 base and J shed 5 bases, with 8 bases lying between them. Germline V gene data show CDR1 as LGHDT and CDR2 as YNNKEL (reference sequence). This CDR3 has 13 residues. CDR3 residues: CASSQGGVETQYF. CDR3 in DNA: TGTGCCAGCAGCCAAGGGGGGGTGGAGACCCAGTACTTC.

There are a few counts of this clone. The V call is TRBV21-1, the J call TRBJ1-5. TRBV21-1 is described as a pseudogene. The CDR3 is 18 amino acids. CDR3 in amino acids: CASSKAPRDGRIDQPQHF. For the CDR3, the DNA is TGTGCCAGCAGCAAAGCTCCCCGGGACGGACGGATCGATCAGCCCCAGCATTTT.

V and J are TRBV10-2 and TRBJ2-2; possibly TRBD1 or TRBD2 for D (5 bases each). Germline CDR1 reads WSHSY; CDR2 reads SAAADI. Trimming cost V 9 bases and J 1 base, with 9 bases left between them. The CDR3 runs to 13 residues. CDR3 amino acids: CARGTGNTGELFF. In DNA, the CDR3 is TGCGCCAGAGGGACGGGGAACACCGGGGAGCTGTTTTTT.

The J gene is TRBJ1-5, the V gene TRBV21-1. TRBV21-1 is given as a pseudogene. This CDR3 region has 16 residues. DNA of the CDR3: TGTGCCAGCAAAAAAGGGGGGAATAATTGCAATCAGCCCCAGCATTTT. Its translation: CASKKGGNNCNQPQHF.

The rearrangement uses TRBV7-8 and TRBJ1-1; TRBD1 matches 11 bases. Germline CDR1 SGHVS, CDR2 FQNEAQ. Unmatched junction bases numbered 8, after V lost 5 bases and J lost 3 bases. The CDR3 consists of 16 residues. The CDR3 region has the DNA TGTGCCAGCAGCCTACGGGACAGGGGGTTGGACACTGAAGCTTTCTTT. Translating gives CASSLRDRGLDTEAFF.

V and J are TRBV5-4 and TRBJ2-2, with 9 bases matching TRBD1. The CDR3 runs 15 residues. The J segment lost 5 bases and the V segment lost 3 bases, leaving 5 bases of the junction unmatched. CDR1 and CDR2 from the germline V gene are SGHNT and YYREEE (reference sequence). CDR3 region: CASSSETGGTGELFF. The CDR3 DNA reads TGTGCCAGCAGCTCCGAGACAGGGGGAACCGGGGAGCTGTTTTTT.